This TCR beta chain emerged from a study of breast tumors, draining lymph nodes, adjacent tissues. Regarding the study as a whole: Data fit most tumor T cells coming from lymph node, expanding in tumor. Tumor TCR diversity was below lymph nodes but above nontumor tissue. Luminal-like breast cancer showed significantly higher tumor–nontumor repertoire similarity than basal-like. That most tumor T cells come from lymph nodes remained unproven.

Via MiXCR, TCRdb re-called the multiplex PCR reads, giving one row per CDR3 protein. The sample holds under 150,000 distinct CDR3 sequences, about 20% seen once. The V gene lost 6 bases and the J gene lost 3 bases, with 14 bases spanning the gap. The CDR3 has 15 amino acids. Concerning this clonotype: Its antigen is unknown.

Axillary draining lymph nodes of breast cancer patients supplied the node samples. This sequence was found in a female donor with breast cancer. Some clones in this sample may be carry-over from other donors' samples. The source material was axillary lymph node tissue. The rearrangement joins TRBV12-3 or TRBV12-4 to TRBJ2-2; D may be TRBD1 (6 bases). In nucleotides, the CDR3 is TGTGCCAGCAGCCACCGGGACACCTACACCGGGGAGCTGTTTTTT. Amino acid sequence: CASSHRDTYTGELFF.